A single sample is the source of the 3 T cell receptor beta chains below, sequenced in a study of blood T cell repertoires in COVID-19. Clones were read by immunoSEQ multiplex PCR, and TCRdb kept only the in-frame ones, dropping some. Among fewer than 60,000 clones listed, 82% were seen once. Sequencing was performed on peripheral blood. These receptors were collected from a man aged 80 or over with COVID-19, enrolled during active disease.

The chain uses TRBV18 and TRBJ1-5, with D uncertain. The V and J ends lost 6 bases and 6 bases respectively, with 12 bases between them. Germline V lookup: CDR1 KGHSH, CDR2 LQKENI. This CDR3 spans 13 amino acids. CDR3 protein: CASSPSNSQPQHF. The CDR3 nucleotides are TGTGCCAGCTCCCCCTCAAACAGTCAGCCCCAGCATTTT.

V is TRBV11-2 and J is TRBJ2-3; a weak D match, TRBD2 (5 bases). This CDR3 is 13 amino acids long. With 6 bases removed from V and 5 bases from J, the gap between germline ends came to 12 bases. Looked up from germline, CDR1 is SGHAT and CDR2 is FQNNGV. CDR3 protein: CASSRTGKDTQYF. The CDR3 DNA sequence: TGTGCCAGCAGTCGAACGGGAAAAGATACGCAGTATTTT. The full variable domain, completed using reference TRBV11-2 and TRBJ2-3, is EAGVAQSPRYKIIEKRQSVAFWCNPISGHATLYWYQQILGQGPKLLIQFQNNGVVDDSQLPKDRFSAERLKGVDSTLKIQPAKLEDSAVYLCASSRTGKDTQYFGPGTRLTVL.

The rearrangement uses TRBV18 and TRBJ2-6; 7 nucleotides agree with TRBD1. V was pared by 1 base and J by 0 bases, with 12 bases of the junction left unmatched. Germline CDR1 and CDR2: KGHSH and LQKENI. This CDR3 region has 20 residues. The CDR3 spells CASSPRSFAGGSSGANVLTF. CDR3 coding DNA: TGTGCCAGCTCACCACGGAGTTTTGCAGGGGGTAGCTCTGGGGCCAACGTCCTGACTTTC.